These 20 T cell receptor beta chains originate from one sample sequenced in a study of vaccination effects on CD4 cells after COVID-19. At the end of about 10 days of culture, CD4+ T cells were isolated. Between March and December 2020, the person had a SARS-CoV-2 infection that PCR confirmed. Each participant was administered two doses of either the BNT162b2 or the mRNA-1273 vaccine. TCRdb's table, derived via immunoSEQ multiplex PCR, lists solely in-frame clones and lacks some. Of about 50,000 clones in the sample, 74% were seen once. These receptors' targets are unknown. The input for sequencing was CD4+ T cells from PBMCs cultured without peptide, taken after COVID-19 vaccination. Receptors were obtained from a human donor who had a prior SARS-CoV-2 infection.

This clone was found once. The gene calls are TRBV5-4 and TRBJ2-3; 10 bases line up with TRBD2. Germline V gene lookup returns CDR1 SGHNT and CDR2 YYREEE (reference sequence). CDR3 length equals 20 residues. The J segment lost 2 bases and the V segment lost 2 bases, leaving 17 bases of the junction unmatched. The DNA for the CDR3 is TGTGCCAGCAGCTTAGGGCTAGCGGGAGTATCTCTCGGGGCCACAGATACGCAGTATTTT. Encoded protein: CASSLGLAGVSLGATDTQYF.

V usage is TRBV27 and J usage is TRBJ2-7, with 8 bases fitting TRBD1. Germline trimming cut 3 bases from V and 4 bases from J; bases unmatched to any gene: 2. The CDR3 runs to 13 residues. CDR1 is MNHEY, CDR2 SMNVEV, per germline (reference sequence). The CDR3 nucleotides read TGTGCCAGCAGTTTCGACAGGGGATACGAGCAGTACTTC. Translated, it gives CASSFDRGYEQYF.

The rearrangement uses TRBV5-4 and TRBJ2-3; D uncertain. The CDR3 extends over 15 amino acids. V was shortened by 1 base and J by 2 bases, with 11 bases between the two germline ends. Looked up from germline, CDR1 is SGHNT and CDR2 is YYREEE (reference sequence). CDR3: CASSLSPRATDTQYF. The DNA of the CDR3 is TGTGCCAGCAGCTTGTCGCCACGGGCCACAGATACGCAGTATTTT.

This clone was seen just once. The genes are TRBV5-1 and TRBJ2-2; 7 positions match TRBD1. Per germline, CDR1 SGHRS and CDR2 YFSETQ. Unmatched junction bases numbered 3, after V lost 1 base and J lost 3 bases. The CDR3 runs to 15 residues. The CDR3 region has the DNA TGCGCCAGCAGCTTGTCGGGACAGCACACCGGGGAGCTGTTTTTT. It yields the protein CASSLSGQHTGELFF.

This chain links TRBV18 with TRBJ2-7, with D uncertain. Germline CDR1 and CDR2: KGHSH and LQKENI. Trimming removed 3 bases from V and 2 bases from J, with 17 bases in between. The CDR3 extends over 16 amino acids. CDR3: CASSPKIHAGPYEQYF. CDR3 nucleotide sequence: TGTGCCAGCTCACCCAAGATACACGCTGGCCCCTACGAGCAGTACTTC. The full variable domain, rest sourced from reference TRBV18 and TRBJ2-7, is NAGVMQNPRHLVRRRGQEARLRCSPMKGHSHVYWYRQLPEEGLKFMVYLQKENIIDESGMPKERFSAEFPKEGPSILRIQQVVRGDSAAYFCASSPKIHAGPYEQYFGPGTRLTVT.

The chain links TRBV2 to TRBJ2-7; TRBD1 matches at 9 bases. This CDR3 is 15 amino acids long. Germline V gene sequence: CDR1 SNHLY, CDR2 FYNNEI. V lost 6 bases to trimming and J lost 5 bases; unmatched junction nucleotides: 11. In DNA form, the CDR3 reads TGTGCCAGCAGAACTACAGGGGGCGAGCAGAACGAGCAGTACTTC. This gives the protein CASRTTGGEQNEQYF.

This clone was seen a few times. The gene calls are TRBV18 and TRBJ1-6, with D uncertain. The germline V and J ends were trimmed by 3 bases and 7 bases, with 13 bases remaining between them. Germline V CDR1 and CDR2: KGHSH, LQKENI. The length of the CDR3 is 15 residues. The CDR3 coding sequence is TGTGCCAGCTCACCGAATGGGAACGGAAATTCACCCCTCCACTTT. Translating it yields CASSPNGNGNSPLHF.

This clone was detected a few times. The chain joins TRBV11-2 to TRBJ2-2; 8 nucleotides agree with TRBD2. This CDR3 is 15 amino acids long. After removal of 5 bases from V and 4 bases from J, the junction contained 6 bases not matched to a gene. Germline CDR1 and CDR2: SGHAT and FQNNGV. CDR3 amino acids: CASSPYGLATGELFF. CDR3 bases: TGTGCCAGCAGCCCGTACGGACTAGCCACCGGGGAGCTGTTTTTT.

The chain combines TRBV7-2 with TRBJ2-3, with TRBD2 identical over 13 bases. The CDR3 is 19 residues long. Germline V gene sequence: CDR1 SGHTA, CDR2 FQGNSA. Trimming took 2 bases from V and 0 from J; bases not matched to a gene: 8. Written as DNA, the CDR3 is TGTGCCAGCAGCTTACAACTAGCGGGAGGGTTTTCTAGCACAGATACGCAGTATTTT. It codes for CASSLQLAGGFSSTDTQYF. Full variable domain (missing parts from reference TRBV7-2 and TRBJ2-3): GAGVSQSPSNKVTEKGKDVELRCDPISGHTALYWYRQSLGQGLEFLIYFQGNSAPDKSGLPSDRFSAERTGGSVSTLTIQRTQQEDSAVYLCASSLQLAGGFSSTDTQYFGPGTRLTVL.

In this sample, this clone turned up a few times. This sequence joins TRBV2 and TRBJ1-1; D remains unclear. This CDR3 is 14 amino acids long. Germline V gene lookup returns CDR1 SNHLY and CDR2 FYNNEI. Between the trimmed V and J ends, which lost 1 base and 1 base, there was a span of 7 bases. The CDR3 DNA follows: TGTGCCAGCAGTGAAGGCCCTAGGAACACTGAAGCTTTCTTT. This gives the protein CASSEGPRNTEAFF.

This clone was seen more than once but under ten times. The V call is TRBV7-9, the J call TRBJ2-5; 8 nucleotides align to TRBD2. CDR1 and CDR2 (germline): SEHNR, FQNEAQ (reference sequence). The CDR3 has 16 residues. The junction had 10 bases not matched to a gene; V was cut back by 5 bases and J by 2 bases. CDR3 residues: CASSLKLAGEQETQYF. The DNA for the CDR3 is TGTGCCAGCAGCCTGAAGCTAGCGGGTGAACAAGAGACCCAGTACTTC.

J is TRBJ2-4 and V is TRBV1; the table gives TRBD2 as D, unverified against the DNA. TRBV1 is flagged as a pseudogene. This CDR3 spans 17 amino acids. For the CDR3, the DNA is TGCACCAGCAGCCAAGATACGGGCGGGAGCTTCAAAAACATTCAGTACTTC. Translating gives CTSSQDTGGSFKNIQYF.

The rearrangement links TRBV5-4 to TRBJ2-1; TRBD2 agrees at 8 bases. The CDR3 covers 15 residues. J lost 6 bases, V lost 6 bases, and 11 bases had no gene match. From germline, CDR1 is SGHNT and CDR2 YYREEE (reference sequence). The CDR3 loop is CASTIGGGLTNEQFF. The CDR3 DNA reads as TGTGCCAGCACCATCGGGGGGGGCCTAACCAATGAGCAGTTCTTC. Together with reference TRBV5-4 and TRBJ2-1, the CDR3 gives the full variable domain: ETGVTQSPTHLIKTRGQQVTLRCSSQSGHNTVSWYQQALGQGPQFIFQYYREEENGRGNFPPRFSGLQFPNYSSELNVNALELDDSALYLCASTIGGGLTNEQFFGPGTRLTVL.

CDR3 protein: CASTYPSYEQYF. In nucleotides, the CDR3 is TGTGCCAGCACGTATCCGTCCTACGAGCAGTACTTC. The chain carries TRBV6-5 and TRBJ2-7; D is unclear. Germline-derived CDR1 and CDR2 are MNHEY and SVGAGI. The ends were cut back, 7 bases at V and 1 base at J, with 8 bases in the middle. The CDR3 spans 12 residues.

The table lists this clone with a count of one. The V gene is TRBV7-9, the J gene TRBJ2-5; the match to TRBD1 covers 7 bases. The CDR3 has 13 amino acids. Germline assignment: CDR1 SEHNR and CDR2 FQNEAQ (reference sequence). V lost 5 bases, J lost 3 bases, and 3 bases stayed unmatched. CDR3 sequence: CASSIDREETQYF. The CDR3 DNA reads TGTGCCAGCAGCATCGACAGGGAAGAGACCCAGTACTTC.

The V gene is TRBV5-6, the J gene TRBJ2-1; D possibly corresponds to TRBD2 (6 bases). CDR1 is SGHDT and CDR2 is YYEEEE in the germline V gene. Trimming pared 0 bases from V and 4 bases from J, leaving 14 bases between. This CDR3 is built from 16 residues. The CDR3 region has the DNA TGTGCCAGCAGCTTGGACTCTGGCGGGGTTTACAATGAGCAGTTCTTC. Translating gives CASSLDSGGVYNEQFF.

In this sample, this clone turned up once. This CDR3 is CASSYRGRSSTDTQYF. CDR3 in DNA: TGTGCCAGCAGTTACCGGGGCCGCTCTAGCACAGATACGCAGTATTTT. The gene calls are TRBV7-2 and TRBJ2-3; D may match TRBD1 or TRBD2 (5 bases each). Trimming took off 6 bases at V and 0 bases at J, with 16 bases between the two ends. This CDR3 is built from 16 residues. Germline CDR1 and CDR2: SGHTA and FQGNSA.

The V call is TRBV4-3, the J call TRBJ2-3; perhaps TRBD2 as D (5 bases). Trimming cost V 1 base and J 0 bases, with 17 bases left between them. CDR1 is LGHNA and CDR2 is YSLEER in the germline V gene. This CDR3 spans 18 amino acids. CDR3 region: CASSQARGSGSSTDTQYF. CDR3 DNA sequence: TGCGCCAGCAGCCAAGCACGTGGGAGTGGGTCTAGCACAGATACGCAGTATTTT.

The V and J genes are TRBV7-2 and TRBJ2-7; 11 bases align to TRBD2. V was pared by 4 bases and J by 3 bases, with 5 bases of the junction left unmatched. Germline CDR1 reads SGHTA; CDR2 reads FQGNSA. This CDR3 is built from 15 residues. In DNA form, the CDR3 reads TGTGCCAGCAGCTCACCGGGACTAGCGGTCTACGAGCAGTACTTC. Amino acids: CASSSPGLAVYEQYF. Based on the CDR3 plus reference TRBV7-2 and TRBJ2-7, the full variable domain is GAGVSQSPSNKVTEKGKDVELRCDPISGHTALYWYRQSLGQGLEFLIYFQGNSAPDKSGLPSDRFSAERTGGSVSTLTIQRTQQEDSAVYLCASSSPGLAVYEQYFGPGTRLTVT.

The sample holds a few counts of this clone. V gene TRBV3-1 (or the pseudogene TRBV3-2) combines with J gene TRBJ1-6, with a weak D call TRBD1 (5 bases). Trimming cost V 5 bases and J 1 base, with 12 bases left between them. CDR3 length: 16 residues. Germline values: CDR1 LGHDT, CDR2 YNNKEL (reference sequence). The CDR3 nucleotides read TGTGCCAGCAGCGCCAACCGGGGGTCCTATAATTCACCCCTCCACTTT. Encoded protein: CASSANRGSYNSPLHF.